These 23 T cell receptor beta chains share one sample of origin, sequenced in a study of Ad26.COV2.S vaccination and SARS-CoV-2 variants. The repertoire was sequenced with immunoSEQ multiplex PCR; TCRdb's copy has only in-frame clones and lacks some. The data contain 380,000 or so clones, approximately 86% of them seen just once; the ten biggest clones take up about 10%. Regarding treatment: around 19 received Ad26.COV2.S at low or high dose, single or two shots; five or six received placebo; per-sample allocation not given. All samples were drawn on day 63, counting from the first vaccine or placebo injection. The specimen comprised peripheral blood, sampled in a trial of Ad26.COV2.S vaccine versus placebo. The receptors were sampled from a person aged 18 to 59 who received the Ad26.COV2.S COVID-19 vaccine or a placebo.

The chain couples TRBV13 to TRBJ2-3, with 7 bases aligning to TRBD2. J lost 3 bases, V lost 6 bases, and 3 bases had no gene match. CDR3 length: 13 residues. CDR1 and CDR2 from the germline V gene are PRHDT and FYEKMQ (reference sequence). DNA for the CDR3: TGTGCCAGCAGACTCGGGGGGACAGATACGCAGTATTTT. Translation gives CASRLGGTDTQYF.

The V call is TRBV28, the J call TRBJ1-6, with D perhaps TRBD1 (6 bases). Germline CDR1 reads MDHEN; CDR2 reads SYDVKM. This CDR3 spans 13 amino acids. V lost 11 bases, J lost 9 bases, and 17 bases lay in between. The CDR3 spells CAGPKGGGSPLHF. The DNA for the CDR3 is TGTGCCGGGCCGAAAGGAGGGGGTTCACCCCTCCACTTT.

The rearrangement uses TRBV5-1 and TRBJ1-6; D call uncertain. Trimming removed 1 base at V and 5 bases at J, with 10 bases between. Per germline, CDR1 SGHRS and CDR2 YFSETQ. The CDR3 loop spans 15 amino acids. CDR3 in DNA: TGCGCCAGCAGCTTGTTCCCCGGGGATAATTCACCCCTCCACTTT. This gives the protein CASSLFPGDNSPLHF.

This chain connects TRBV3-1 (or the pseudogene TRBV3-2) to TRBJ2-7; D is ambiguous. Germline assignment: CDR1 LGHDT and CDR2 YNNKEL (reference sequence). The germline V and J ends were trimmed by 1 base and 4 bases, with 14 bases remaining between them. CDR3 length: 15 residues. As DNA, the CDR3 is TGTGCCAGCAGCCAAGCCTTTACAACCTATTACGAGCAGTACTTC. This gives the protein CASSQAFTTYYEQYF.

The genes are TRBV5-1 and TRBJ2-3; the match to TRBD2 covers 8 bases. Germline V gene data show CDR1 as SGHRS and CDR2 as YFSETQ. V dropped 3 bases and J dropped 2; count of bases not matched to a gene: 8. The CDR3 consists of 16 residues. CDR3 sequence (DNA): TGCGCCAGCAGCTCAACTAGCGGTACTTACACAGATACGCAGTATTTT. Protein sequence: CASSSTSGTYTDTQYF.

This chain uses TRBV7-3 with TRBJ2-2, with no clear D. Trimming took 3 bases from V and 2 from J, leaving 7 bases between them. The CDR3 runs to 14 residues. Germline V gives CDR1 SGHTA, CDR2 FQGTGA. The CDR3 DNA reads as TGTGCCAGCAGCTTTGGGCCTAACACCGGGGAGCTGTTTTTT. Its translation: CASSFGPNTGELFF. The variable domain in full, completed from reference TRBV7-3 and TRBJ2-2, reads GAGVSQTPSNKVTEKGKYVELRCDPISGHTALYWYRQSLGQGPEFLIYFQGTGAADDSGLPNDRFFAVRPEGSVSTLKIQRTERGDSAVYLCASSFGPNTGELFFGEGSRLTVL.

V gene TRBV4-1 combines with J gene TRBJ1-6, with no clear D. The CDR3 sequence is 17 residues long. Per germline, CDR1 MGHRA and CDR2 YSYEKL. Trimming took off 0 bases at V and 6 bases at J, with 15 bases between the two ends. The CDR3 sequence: CASSQEVPELINSPLHF. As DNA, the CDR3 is TGCGCCAGCAGCCAAGAAGTTCCCGAATTAATTAATTCACCCCTCCACTTT.

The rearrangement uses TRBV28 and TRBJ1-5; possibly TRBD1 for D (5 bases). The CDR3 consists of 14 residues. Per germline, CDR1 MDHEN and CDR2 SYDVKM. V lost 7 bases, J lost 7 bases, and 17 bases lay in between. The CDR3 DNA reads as TGTGCCAGCACCACGGGGGGGATTGGGCAGCCCCAGCATTTT. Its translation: CASTTGGIGQPQHF.

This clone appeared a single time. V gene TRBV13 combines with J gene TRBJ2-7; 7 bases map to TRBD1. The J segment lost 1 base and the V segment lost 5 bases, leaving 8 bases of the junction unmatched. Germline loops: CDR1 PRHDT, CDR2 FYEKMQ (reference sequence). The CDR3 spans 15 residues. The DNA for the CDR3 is TGTGCCAGCAGCACCACCGGGACAGCTTCCTACGAGCAGTACTTC. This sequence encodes CASSTTGTASYEQYF.

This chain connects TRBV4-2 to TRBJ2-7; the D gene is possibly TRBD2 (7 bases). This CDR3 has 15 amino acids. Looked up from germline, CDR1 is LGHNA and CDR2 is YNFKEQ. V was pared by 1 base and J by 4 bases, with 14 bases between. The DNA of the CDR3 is TGTGCCAGCAGCCAAGGGGCGGGGGCCGGATACGAGCAGTACTTC. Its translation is CASSQGAGAGYEQYF.

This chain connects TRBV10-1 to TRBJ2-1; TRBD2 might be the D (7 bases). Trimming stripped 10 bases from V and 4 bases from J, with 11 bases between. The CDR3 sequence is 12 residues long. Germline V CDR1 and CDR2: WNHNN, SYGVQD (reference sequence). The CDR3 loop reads CATRGAYNEQFF. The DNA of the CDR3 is TGCGCCACCCGGGGGGCTTACAATGAGCAGTTCTTC.

CDR3 bases: TGCGCCAGCAGCCAAGGGTCAGTATTACACCAAGAGACCCAGTACTTC. It specifies CASSQGSVLHQETQYF. The chain uses TRBV4-3 and TRBJ2-5; D is uncertain. V lost 1 base and J lost 0, with 12 bases in between. There are 16 residues in the CDR3. CDR1 and CDR2 (germline): LGHNA, YSLEER.

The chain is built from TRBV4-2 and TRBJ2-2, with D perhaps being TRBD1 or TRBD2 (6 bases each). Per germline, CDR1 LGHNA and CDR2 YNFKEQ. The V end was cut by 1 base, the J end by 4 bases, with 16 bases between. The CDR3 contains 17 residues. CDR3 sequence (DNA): TGTGCCAGCAGCCAAGTCTTCTGGGGGGCTGGCACCGGGGAGCTGTTTTTT. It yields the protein CASSQVFWGAGTGELFF.

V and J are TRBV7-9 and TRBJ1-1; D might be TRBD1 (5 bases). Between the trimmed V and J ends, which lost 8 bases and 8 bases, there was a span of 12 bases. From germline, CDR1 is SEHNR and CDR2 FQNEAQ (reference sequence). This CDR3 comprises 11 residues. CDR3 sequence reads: CASGTGPEAFF. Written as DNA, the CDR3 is TGTGCCAGCGGGACGGGCCCCGAAGCTTTCTTT.

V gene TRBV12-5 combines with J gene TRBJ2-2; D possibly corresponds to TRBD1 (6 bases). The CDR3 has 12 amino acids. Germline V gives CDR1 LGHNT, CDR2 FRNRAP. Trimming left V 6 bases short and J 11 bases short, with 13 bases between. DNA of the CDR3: TGTGCTAGTGGAACAGAACAGGGTGAGCTGTTTTTT. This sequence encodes CASGTEQGELFF.

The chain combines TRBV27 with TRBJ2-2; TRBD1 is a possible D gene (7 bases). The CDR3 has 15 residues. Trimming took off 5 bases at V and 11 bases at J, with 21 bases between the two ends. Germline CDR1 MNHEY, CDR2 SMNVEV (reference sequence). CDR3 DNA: TGTGCCAGCAGTCGGGACTCGAACAGGGGTGGAGAGCTGTTTTTT. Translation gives CASSRDSNRGGELFF.

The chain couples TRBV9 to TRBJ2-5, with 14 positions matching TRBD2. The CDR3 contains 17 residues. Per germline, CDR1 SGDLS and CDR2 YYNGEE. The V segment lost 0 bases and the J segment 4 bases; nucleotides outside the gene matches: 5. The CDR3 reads CASSVGLAGGVGETQYF. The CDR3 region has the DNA TGTGCCAGCAGCGTAGGACTAGCGGGGGGGGTCGGAGAGACCCAGTACTTC.

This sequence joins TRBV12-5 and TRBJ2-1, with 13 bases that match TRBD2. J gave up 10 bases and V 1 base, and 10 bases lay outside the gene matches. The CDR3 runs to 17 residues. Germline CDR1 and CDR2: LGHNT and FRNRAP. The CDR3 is CASGLETGLAGWVEQFF. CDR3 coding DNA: TGTGCTAGTGGTTTGGAGACGGGACTAGCGGGGTGGGTAGAGCAGTTCTTC.

The CDR3 protein is CASSLSGQGNIQYF. CDR3 bases: TGTGCCAGCAGCTTATCGGGACAGGGGAACATTCAGTACTTC. This sequence joins TRBV7-9 and TRBJ2-4; the match to TRBD1 covers 10 bases. V lost 2 bases and J lost 7; bases outside the gene matches: 2. CDR3 size: 14 residues. From germline, CDR1 is SEHNR and CDR2 FQNEAQ (reference sequence).

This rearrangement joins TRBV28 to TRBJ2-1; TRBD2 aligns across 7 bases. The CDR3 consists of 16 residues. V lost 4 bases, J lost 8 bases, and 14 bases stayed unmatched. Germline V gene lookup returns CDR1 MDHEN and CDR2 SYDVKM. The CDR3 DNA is TGTGCCAGCAGTTCCGAGATTTGGGAGGGCCGAGATGAGCAGTTCTTC. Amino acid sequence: CASSSEIWEGRDEQFF.

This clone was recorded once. CDR3 loop: CASRPLSRGRTEAFF. The CDR3 DNA follows: TGTGCCAGCAGACCCCTCTCGAGGGGGCGCACTGAAGCTTTCTTT. The gene calls are TRBV28 and TRBJ1-1; 7 positions agree with TRBD1. J lost 4 bases, V lost 6 bases, and 11 bases had no gene match. The CDR3 loop spans 15 amino acids. Germline assignment: CDR1 MDHEN and CDR2 SYDVKM.

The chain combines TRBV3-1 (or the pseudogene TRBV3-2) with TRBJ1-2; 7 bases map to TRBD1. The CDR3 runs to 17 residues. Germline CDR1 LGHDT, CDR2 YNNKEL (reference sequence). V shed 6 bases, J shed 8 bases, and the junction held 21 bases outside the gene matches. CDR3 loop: CASSPRGTVPARGGYTF. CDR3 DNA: TGTGCCAGCAGTCCTAGGGGGACAGTTCCCGCTCGGGGCGGCTACACCTTC.

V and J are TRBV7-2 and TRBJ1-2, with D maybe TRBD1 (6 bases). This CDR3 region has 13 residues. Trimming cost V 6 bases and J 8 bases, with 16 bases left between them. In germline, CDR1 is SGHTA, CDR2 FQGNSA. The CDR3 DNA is TGTGCCAGCAGTTTACCGGGACAAATCGGCTACACCTTC. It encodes CASSLPGQIGYTF.